The clone carrying this TCR beta chain turned up a few times. Its antigen is still unknown. The second PCR ran roughly 6 to 12 cycles with a sample-barcoded 5' primer and J-beta primers. Each cDNA molecule was tagged by a template-switch adaptor with 12 random nucleotides. Sequencing of every sample gave 3 million or more CDR3-containing paired-end reads. From the 5' RACE reads, TCRdb called clonotypes with MiXCR, one entry per CDR3 protein. The repertoire consists of 750,000 to 950,000 distinct CDR3 sequences, with around a quarter occurring once and the leading ten covering 3%. This specimen comes from a study of blood T cells in healthy people across ages. Germline V lookup: CDR1 SNHLY, CDR2 FYNNEI. The CDR3 sequence is 15 residues long. Regarding the study as a whole: Among T cells, TCR beta diversity per million cells dropped roughly linearly as age rose.

These data were also filed under a second study, of T cells of mothers and their children.

The sample was blood. The source is a boy aged 5-17 years in good health. This rearrangement joins TRBV2 to TRBJ2-5; D unclear. The J call may be in error: the DNA end matches TRBJ2-7 better. CDR3 in DNA: TGTGCCAGCAGTGAAGCGCTTTGGCAGTCCTACGAGCAGTACTTC. This translates into CASSEALWQSYEQYF.